This T cell receptor beta chain was recovered during a study of chemoradiotherapy in HPV16-positive cancers. Study observations and caveats: In HPV16-positive patients, HPV-responsive T-cell expansion tracked better recurrence-free survival. Functional assays defining HPV-specific T cells used only a couple of HPV16-positive patients. Candidate HPV-specific clones and E7-related TCR motifs grew in tumor during treatment.

The CDR3 covers 13 residues. Trimming shortened V by 8 bases and J by 4 bases, and 14 bases separated the two germline ends. From germline, CDR1 is SEHNR and CDR2 FQNEAQ (reference sequence). The protocol was immunoSEQ multiplex PCR, while the TCRdb copy is restricted to in-frame clones and leaves out a portion. The top ten clones hold roughly 9.8% of a sample with about 1,900 clones, approximately 81% of them seen once. This clone was counted between two and nine times. Its specificity is not known. This material consisted of tumor tissue, taken from a patient who underwent chemoradiotherapy. The genes are TRBV7-9 and TRBJ1-2, with D uncertain. The TCR comes from a human donor with HPV-associated anogenital cancer. The CDR3 sequence: CASSGSLAYGYTF. CDR3 sequence (DNA): TGTGCCAGCTCAGGTAGTCTTGCCTATGGCTACACCTTC.